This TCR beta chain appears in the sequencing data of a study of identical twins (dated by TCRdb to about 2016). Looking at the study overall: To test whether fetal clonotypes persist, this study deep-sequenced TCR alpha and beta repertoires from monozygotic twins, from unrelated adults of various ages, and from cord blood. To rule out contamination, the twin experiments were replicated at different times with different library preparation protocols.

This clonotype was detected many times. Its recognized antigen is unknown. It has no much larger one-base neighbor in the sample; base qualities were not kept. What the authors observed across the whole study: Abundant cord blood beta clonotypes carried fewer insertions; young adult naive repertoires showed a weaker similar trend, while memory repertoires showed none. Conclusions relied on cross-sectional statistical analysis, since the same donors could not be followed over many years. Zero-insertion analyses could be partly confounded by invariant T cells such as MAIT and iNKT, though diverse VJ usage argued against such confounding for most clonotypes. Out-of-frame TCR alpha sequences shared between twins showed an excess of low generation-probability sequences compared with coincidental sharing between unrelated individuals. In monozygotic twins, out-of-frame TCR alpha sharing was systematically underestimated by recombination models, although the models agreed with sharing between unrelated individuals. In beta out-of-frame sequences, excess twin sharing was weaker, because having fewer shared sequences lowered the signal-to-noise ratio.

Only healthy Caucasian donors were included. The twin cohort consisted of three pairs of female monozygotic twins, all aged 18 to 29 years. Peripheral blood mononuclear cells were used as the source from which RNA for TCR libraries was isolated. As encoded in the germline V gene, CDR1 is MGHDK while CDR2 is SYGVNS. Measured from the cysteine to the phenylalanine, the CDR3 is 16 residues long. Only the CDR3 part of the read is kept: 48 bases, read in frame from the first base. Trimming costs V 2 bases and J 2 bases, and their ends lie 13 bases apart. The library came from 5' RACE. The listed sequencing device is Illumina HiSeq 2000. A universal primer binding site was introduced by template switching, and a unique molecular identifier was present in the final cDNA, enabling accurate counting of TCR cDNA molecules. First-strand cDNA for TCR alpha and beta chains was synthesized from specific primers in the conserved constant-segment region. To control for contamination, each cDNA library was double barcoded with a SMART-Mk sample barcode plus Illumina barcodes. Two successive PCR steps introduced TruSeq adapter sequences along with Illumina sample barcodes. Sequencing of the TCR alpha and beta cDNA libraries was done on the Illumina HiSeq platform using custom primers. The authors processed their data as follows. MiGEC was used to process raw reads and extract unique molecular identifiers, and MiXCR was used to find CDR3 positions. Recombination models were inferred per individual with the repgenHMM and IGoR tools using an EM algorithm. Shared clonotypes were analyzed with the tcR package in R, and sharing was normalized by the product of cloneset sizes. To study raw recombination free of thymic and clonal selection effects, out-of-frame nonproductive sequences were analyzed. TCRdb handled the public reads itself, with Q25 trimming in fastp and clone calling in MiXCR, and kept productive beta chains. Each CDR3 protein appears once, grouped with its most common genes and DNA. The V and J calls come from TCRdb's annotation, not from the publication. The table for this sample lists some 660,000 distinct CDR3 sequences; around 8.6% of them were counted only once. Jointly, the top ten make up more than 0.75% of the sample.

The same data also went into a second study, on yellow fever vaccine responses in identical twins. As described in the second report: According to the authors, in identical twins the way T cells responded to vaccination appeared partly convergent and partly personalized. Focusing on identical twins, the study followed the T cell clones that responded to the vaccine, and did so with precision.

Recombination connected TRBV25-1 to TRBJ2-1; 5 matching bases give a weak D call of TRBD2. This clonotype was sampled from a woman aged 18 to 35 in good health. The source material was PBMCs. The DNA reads TGTGCCAGCAGTGAACGTGGGAGAGGCGCCTACAATGAGCAGTTCTTC. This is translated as CASSERGRGAYNEQFF.